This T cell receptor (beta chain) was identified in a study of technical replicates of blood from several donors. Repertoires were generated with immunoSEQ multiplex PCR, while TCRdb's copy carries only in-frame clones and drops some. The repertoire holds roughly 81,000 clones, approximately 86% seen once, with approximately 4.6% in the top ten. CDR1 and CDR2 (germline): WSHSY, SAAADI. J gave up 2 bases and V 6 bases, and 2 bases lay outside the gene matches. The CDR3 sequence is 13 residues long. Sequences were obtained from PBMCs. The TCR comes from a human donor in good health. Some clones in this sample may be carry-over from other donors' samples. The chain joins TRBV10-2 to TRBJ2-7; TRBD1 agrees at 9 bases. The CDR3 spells CASSRDRAYEQYF. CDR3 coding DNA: TGCGCCAGCAGCCGGGACAGGGCCTACGAGCAGTACTTC.